This TCR beta chain was sequenced during a study of T cells in localized non-small cell lung cancer. Regarding this clone: Antigen specificity is unknown.

Germline CDR1 MDHEN, CDR2 SYDVKM. CDR3 size: 12 residues. V was shortened by 6 bases and J by 3 bases, with 8 bases between the two germline ends. The table came from immunoSEQ multiplex PCR; TCRdb's copy has only in-frame clones and leaves some out. This table holds about 4,000 clones, roughly two fifths found once. General study results and limits: Adjacent lung held a median roughly 56 of the top 100 tumor clones. Sequence data derive from only one tumor region, so heterogeneity remains possible.

The genes are TRBV28 and TRBJ1-1; TRBD1 is a possible D gene (5 bases). Source: lung tumor tissue, taken before any cancer treatment. This receptor was obtained from a woman between 35 and 70 years old with stage I lung adenocarcinoma. Written as DNA, the CDR3 is TGTGCCAGCAGGCGGGGACACACTGAAGCTTTCTTT. Residues: CASRRGHTEAFF. Full variable domain (remainder filled in from reference TRBV28 and TRBJ1-1): DVKVTQSSRYLVKRTGEKVFLECVQDMDHENMFWYRQDPGLGLRLIYFSYDVKMKEKGDIPEGYSVSREKKERFSLILESASTNQTSMYLCASRRGHTEAFFGQGTRLTVV.